Listed here are 32 T cell receptor beta chains from one sample, sequenced in a study of cytomegalovirus exposure and HLA in healthy donors. Researchers ran the PCR with 60 Vbeta and 13 Jbeta primers. Sequenced by immunoSEQ multiplex PCR; TCRdb stores in-frame clones only, minus some. The sample includes more than 50,000 clones, about three quarters seen only once; the top ten take around 2.5%. Sequenced sample: PBMCs. These receptors were collected from a female donor in good health and CMV-seronegative.

The sample holds a few counts of this clone. This chain joins TRBV5-1 and TRBJ1-1, with 8 bases that match TRBD1. The V segment lost 6 bases and the J segment 1 base; nucleotides outside the gene matches: 5. Germline values: CDR1 SGHRS, CDR2 YFSETQ. The CDR3 has 14 residues. The CDR3: CASKTGQGNTEAFF. CDR3 DNA sequence: TGCGCCAGCAAAACCGGACAGGGGAACACTGAAGCTTTCTTT. Complete variable domain (other parts from reference TRBV5-1 and TRBJ1-1): KAGVTQTPRYLIKTRGQQVTLSCSPISGHRSVSWYQQTPGQGLQFLFEYFSETQRNKGNFPGRFSGRQFSNSRSEMNVSTLELGDSALYLCASKTGQGNTEAFFGQGTRLTVV.

The chain recombines TRBV7-9 with TRBJ2-1; 11 bases are a match to TRBD2. The CDR3 spans 15 residues. The ends lost 8 bases at V and 8 bases at J; junction bases unmatched: 11. Per germline, CDR1 SEHNR and CDR2 FQNEAQ (reference sequence). CDR3 loop: CASRPIAGGPHEQFF. The DNA of the CDR3 is TGTGCCAGCCGCCCGATAGCGGGGGGGCCCCATGAGCAGTTCTTC.

V usage is TRBV28 and J usage is TRBJ2-7; D gene ambiguous. Deletions cut 5 bases from V and 2 bases from J, with 10 bases between. CDR3 length: 13 residues. Germline V gene data show CDR1 as MDHEN and CDR2 as SYDVKM. The CDR3 DNA reads TGTGCCAGCAGTACTCAGGAAACCTACGAGCAGTACTTC. Translating it yields CASSTQETYEQYF.

The V and J genes are TRBV6-1 and TRBJ1-6; a weak D match, TRBD1 (6 bases). The germline CDR1 and CDR2 sequences are MNHNS and SASEGT. The CDR3 has 16 residues. V lost 4 bases and J 6 bases, leaving 16 bases between the germline ends. DNA for the CDR3: TGTGCCAGCAGTGTACTAAAGGGGGAGGGTAATTCACCCCTCCACTTT. Translating it yields CASSVLKGEGNSPLHF.

This sequence joins TRBV19 and TRBJ2-1, with a possible D match to TRBD1 (6 bases). Germline V gene sequence: CDR1 LNHDA, CDR2 SQIVND (reference sequence). The CDR3 length is 14 residues. Trimming pared 2 bases from V and 8 bases from J, leaving 13 bases between. CDR3 DNA sequence: TGTGCCAGTAGTATAACAGGGAGCAGGGATGAGCAGTTCTTC. Translation: CASSITGSRDEQFF.

The rearrangement links TRBV6-6 to TRBJ2-2; TRBD2 is a possible D gene (7 bases). Trimming took 6 bases from V and 3 from J, leaving 14 bases between them. Germline CDR1 MNHNY, CDR2 SVGAGI (reference sequence). There are 15 residues in the CDR3. CDR3 nucleotides: TGTGCCAGCAGCCGACAAGGGGGGGACACCGGGGAGCTGTTTTTT. Translated: CASSRQGGDTGELFF.

The genes are TRBV4-1 and TRBJ2-1, with 8 bases that match TRBD1. Germline V CDR1 and CDR2: MGHRA, YSYEKL. This CDR3 comprises 16 residues. Trimming removed 0 bases from V and 5 bases from J; junction bases left unmatched: 6. This CDR3 reads CASSQEGQGADNEQFF. The CDR3 DNA follows: TGCGCCAGCAGCCAAGAAGGGCAGGGGGCGGACAATGAGCAGTTCTTC.

The rearrangement uses TRBV19 and TRBJ2-5; TRBD2 aligns across 9 bases. Germline V CDR1 and CDR2: LNHDA, SQIVND (reference sequence). The CDR3 has 17 amino acids. The junction had 11 bases not matched to a gene; V was cut back by 1 base and J by 5 bases. The CDR3 here is CASSIGGGRGRTETQYF. The CDR3 bases are TGTGCCAGTAGTATAGGTGGCGGGAGGGGGAGAACGGAGACCCAGTACTTC. Complete variable domain (other parts from reference TRBV19 and TRBJ2-5): DGGITQSPKYLFRKEGQNVTLSCEQNLNHDAMYWYRQDPGQGLRLIYYSQIVNDFQKGDIAEGYSVSREKKESFPLTVTSAQKNPTAFYLCASSIGGGRGRTETQYFGPGTRLLVL.

The chain's CDR3 is CASSFLIQGNDEQYF. For the CDR3, the DNA is TGTGCCAGCAGCTTTTTAATACAGGGTAACGACGAGCAGTACTTC. The V call is TRBV11-2, the J call TRBJ2-7; perhaps TRBD1 as D (6 bases). The germline V and J ends were trimmed by 3 bases and 5 bases, with 17 bases remaining between them. The CDR3 is made up of 15 amino acids. CDR1 is SGHAT and CDR2 is FQNNGV in the germline V gene.

V usage is TRBV30 and J usage is TRBJ1-2; no firm D call. The V end lost 8 bases, the J end lost 2 bases, and 15 bases lay between the germline ends. From germline, CDR1 is GTSNPN and CDR2 SVGIG (reference sequence). The CDR3 is 13 amino acids. The CDR3 region has the DNA TGTGCCCGTTCCCTGTCCAGGAACTATGGCTACACCTTC. Translating it yields CARSLSRNYGYTF.

This clone was detected a few times. The chain joins TRBV25-1 to TRBJ2-5; 10 nucleotides line up with TRBD1. The assigned J gene may be wrong: the sequence end matches TRBJ2-7 better. CDR3 size: 18 residues. Germline assignment: CDR1 MGHDK and CDR2 SYGVNS. CDR3 loop: CASSGTGQGNLGLYEQYF. The CDR3 region has the DNA TGTGCCAGCAGTGGGACGGGACAGGGGAATCTAGGGCTCTACGAGCAGTACTTC.

The chain employs TRBV12-5 and TRBJ1-5, with a tentative D call TRBD1 (5 bases). CDR1 and CDR2 from the germline V gene are LGHNT and FRNRAP. The CDR3 consists of 15 residues. Trimming removed 1 base from V and 1 base from J, with 8 bases in between. CDR3 region: CASGLATESNQPQHF. DNA for the CDR3: TGTGCTAGTGGTTTGGCGACAGAGAGCAATCAGCCCCAGCATTTT.

The V gene is TRBV27, the J gene TRBJ2-7; 12 positions agree with TRBD2. The CDR3 length is 17 residues. Germline V gene lookup returns CDR1 MNHEY and CDR2 SMNVEV (reference sequence). After removal of 7 bases from V and 4 bases from J, the junction contained 14 bases not matched to a gene. The chain's CDR3 is CASKLSSGGAVSYEQYF. The CDR3, as DNA: TGTGCCAGCAAGCTGTCTAGCGGGGGGGCCGTCTCTTACGAGCAGTACTTC.

V gene TRBV18 combines with J gene TRBJ2-1; 10 bases match TRBD1. The CDR3 loop spans 15 amino acids. V trimming: 6 bases; J trimming: 1 base; junction bases outside the gene matches: 3. Germline V gene lookup returns CDR1 KGHSH and CDR2 LQKENI. CDR3 nucleotides: TGTGCCAGCTCCCGGGACAGGGGATCCTACAATGAGCAGTTCTTC. Translated, it gives CASSRDRGSYNEQFF.

This chain joins TRBV18 and TRBJ2-7; TRBD2 agrees at 7 bases. The CDR3 extends over 14 amino acids. Germline lookup yields CDR1 KGHSH and CDR2 LQKENI. V was clipped by 3 bases and J by 7 bases; unmatched bases: 9. The CDR3 DNA follows: TGTGCCAGCTCACCGGGACTCCAAGCGGGGGAGCAGTACTTC. It encodes CASSPGLQAGEQYF.

V usage is TRBV9 and J usage is TRBJ1-1, with 7 nucleotides matching TRBD1. V trimming: 3 bases; J trimming: 1 base; junction bases outside the gene matches: 6. CDR3 length equals 15 residues. The V gene's germline CDR1 is SGDLS and CDR2 YYNGEE. In DNA, the CDR3 is TGTGCCAGCAGCGGGGATGGACAGGCGAACACTGAAGCTTTCTTT. Its translation is CASSGDGQANTEAFF.

The CDR3: CAWSAYRGNGNTIYF. The CDR3, as DNA: TGTGCCTGGAGTGCTTACAGGGGGAATGGAAACACCATATATTTT. The rearrangement uses TRBV30 and TRBJ1-3; 8 bases line up with TRBD1. Unmatched junction bases numbered 5, after V lost 1 base and J lost 3 bases. CDR1 and CDR2 (germline): GTSNPN, SVGIG (reference sequence). There are 15 residues in the CDR3. The full variable domain, in which reference TRBV30 and TRBJ1-3 provide the parts outside the CDR3, is SQTIHQWPATLVQPVGSPLSLECTVEGTSNPNLYWYRQAAGRGLQLLFYSVGIGQISSEVPQNLSASRPQDRQFILSSKKLLLSDSGFYLCAWSAYRGNGNTIYFGEGSWLTVV.

The V gene is TRBV10-3, the J gene TRBJ2-7, with a tentative D call TRBD1 (5 bases). CDR1 is ENHRY and CDR2 is SYGVKD in the germline V gene. CDR3 length: 15 residues. Deletions cut 2 bases from V and 3 bases from J, with 14 bases between. As DNA, the CDR3 is TGTGCCATCAGTGAGACTGGACAAGCAGGCTACGAGCAGTACTTC. Encoded protein: CAISETGQAGYEQYF.

This chain joins TRBV10-2 and TRBJ2-3; the match to TRBD2 covers 10 bases. The CDR3 contains 14 residues. With V trimmed by 7 bases and J by 5 bases, 6 bases remained unmatched. Looked up from germline, CDR1 is WSHSY and CDR2 is SAAADI. The CDR3 sequence is CASMSGGAVDTQYF. CDR3 sequence (DNA): TGCGCCAGCATGAGCGGGGGGGCCGTAGATACGCAGTATTTT.

Only one count was recorded for this clone. The chain is built from TRBV30 and TRBJ2-2; D remains unclear. Germline lookup yields CDR1 GTSNPN and CDR2 SVGIG (reference sequence). V was clipped by 2 bases and J by 7 bases, with 11 bases between them. There are 13 residues in the CDR3. The CDR3 nucleotides read TGTGCCTGGAGTCGAGCGTTGGGCGGGGAGCTGTTTTTT. Its protein product is CAWSRALGGELFF.

The DNA for the CDR3 is TGTGCCAGCAGTATCCCCGGGACAGGGGGCTTTCATGGCTACACCTTC. This sequence encodes CASSIPGTGGFHGYTF. The chain carries TRBV28 and TRBJ1-2, with 12 bases matching TRBD1. The CDR3 length is 16 residues. V lost 5 bases and J lost 6; bases outside the gene matches: 10. Looked up from germline, CDR1 is MDHEN and CDR2 is SYDVKM.

The chain joins TRBV27 to TRBJ1-5; 7 nucleotides match TRBD1. V was pared by 5 bases and J by 4 bases, with 5 bases of the junction left unmatched. The CDR3 totals 14 residues. The germline CDR1 and CDR2 sequences are MNHEY and SMNVEV (reference sequence). This chain's CDR3 is CASSEWDSNQPQHF. The CDR3 DNA is TGTGCCAGCAGTGAATGGGACAGTAATCAGCCCCAGCATTTT.

The chain employs TRBV4-2 and TRBJ2-6, with 7 nucleotides matching TRBD1. With V trimmed by 0 bases and J by 0 bases, 11 bases remained unmatched. CDR1 and CDR2 from the germline V gene are LGHNA and YNFKEQ. The CDR3 length is 20 residues. In DNA, the CDR3 is TGTGCCAGCAGCCAAGATAGTAGGACAGGCCGGGGCTCTGGGGCCAACGTCCTGACTTTC. Translation gives CASSQDSRTGRGSGANVLTF.

The chain carries TRBV5-5 and TRBJ2-1; TRBD1 matches 8 bases. Germline CDR1 reads SGHKS; CDR2 reads YYEKEE (reference sequence). This CDR3 region has 14 residues. V dropped 4 bases and J dropped 13; count of bases not matched to a gene: 13. CDR3: CASSNGQGVPQQFF. The DNA of the CDR3 is TGTGCCAGCAGCAACGGACAGGGAGTACCCCAACAGTTCTTC. Supplemented by reference TRBV5-5 and TRBJ2-1, the full variable domain reads DAGVTQSPTHLIKTRGQQVTLRCSPISGHKSVSWYQQVLGQGPQFIFQYYEKEERGRGNFPDRFSARQFPNYSSELNVNALLLGDSALYLCASSNGQGVPQQFFGPGTRLTVL.

The chain carries TRBV5-4 and TRBJ2-3, with 9 bases that match TRBD1. This CDR3 region has 16 residues. With 4 bases clipped from V and 6 bases from J, the junction kept 12 bases outside the gene matches. Germline CDR1 SGHNT, CDR2 YYREEE (reference sequence). CDR3 residues: CASSLPPGQGGDTQYF. The CDR3 DNA follows: TGTGCCAGCAGCCTGCCCCCGGGACAGGGAGGGGATACGCAGTATTTT.

The chain recombines TRBV5-1 with TRBJ2-5, with TRBD1 identical over 8 bases. Germline V gives CDR1 SGHRS, CDR2 YFSETQ. V shed 4 bases and J 3 bases; nucleotides not matched to a gene: 5. This CDR3 region has 14 residues. CDR3 region: CASSGGTGEETQYF. The CDR3 DNA sequence: TGCGCCAGCAGCGGGGGGACAGGAGAAGAGACCCAGTACTTC.

This sequence joins TRBV4-3 and TRBJ1-2, with 9 bases that match TRBD1. This CDR3 comprises 21 residues. In germline, CDR1 is LGHNA, CDR2 YSLEER. The V segment lost 0 bases and the J segment 1 base; nucleotides outside the gene matches: 18. The CDR3 here is CASSQESNSGTGPTFNYGYTF. The CDR3, as DNA: TGCGCCAGCAGCCAAGAATCAAATTCTGGGACAGGGCCGACTTTTAACTATGGCTACACCTTC.

The chain employs TRBV7-2 and TRBJ2-3, with 10 bases identical to TRBD2. Losses at the gene ends were 0 bases for V and 3 bases for J; bases not matched to a gene: 3. This CDR3 has 16 amino acids. The V gene's germline CDR1 is SGHTA and CDR2 FQGNSA. The CDR3 loop is CASSLALSGGTDTQYF. DNA for the CDR3: TGTGCCAGCAGCTTAGCTCTTAGCGGGGGGACAGATACGCAGTATTTT.

The V call is TRBV19, the J call TRBJ1-2; 8 bases agree with TRBD1. CDR1 and CDR2 from the germline V gene are LNHDA and SQIVND (reference sequence). Trimming at V came to 7 bases and at J to 8 bases, leaving 12 bases not matched to a gene. The CDR3 is 14 residues long. CDR3 DNA: TGTGCCAGTACCGTCCGGACAGGGTGGGAAGGCTACACCTTC. Protein sequence: CASTVRTGWEGYTF.

A few counts support this clone. This chain joins TRBV5-1 and TRBJ1-6; TRBD1 might be the D (6 bases). There are 14 residues in the CDR3. Between the trimmed V and J ends, which lost 3 bases and 7 bases, there was a span of 11 bases. CDR1 and CDR2 (germline): SGHRS, YFSETQ. The CDR3 loop is CASSSGQINSPLHF. CDR3 nucleotide sequence: TGCGCCAGCAGCTCTGGACAGATAAATTCACCCCTCCACTTT.

The chain has TRBV9 and TRBJ2-3; 10 bases match TRBD2. Trimming took 4 bases from V and 0 from J; bases not matched to a gene: 5. Germline V gene lookup returns CDR1 SGDLS and CDR2 YYNGEE. The CDR3 is 16 amino acids. The CDR3 loop is CASSPLAGSSTDTQYF. As DNA, the CDR3 is TGTGCCAGCAGCCCACTAGCGGGGTCTAGCACAGATACGCAGTATTTT.

V and J are TRBV19 and TRBJ2-7; the D gene is possibly TRBD2 (5 bases). This CDR3 region has 12 residues. V was cut by 3 bases and J by 3 bases, with 6 bases left in between. CDR1 LNHDA and CDR2 SQIVND come from the germline V gene (reference sequence). CDR3 sequence (DNA): TGTGCCAGTAGTATTCGGGGCTACGAGCAGTACTTC. As protein: CASSIRGYEQYF.